Listed below are T cell receptor beta chains from one sample, sequenced in a study of T cell responses to AZD1222 COVID-19 vaccine. This table comes from immunoSEQ multiplex PCR, and its TCRdb copy is limited to in-frame clones, with some not included. Of 140,000 to 150,000 clones listed, around 86% are singletons. Sequencing was performed on peripheral blood, taken on day 0 of MenACWY control vaccination. All receptors derive from an adult in good health. CDR3s include the opening cysteine and the closing phenylalanine or tryptophan. The D gene is left open where the match is weak. Clone size is stated in some rows and not others, as once, few, many or a class when expanded.

>few|TRBV6-5|-|TRBJ2-5
TGTGCCAGCACCTCTTCGATATCCTCTCGTAAGGTCCACTTC
CASTSSISSRKVHF
>few|TRBV5-1|-|TRBJ1-1
TGCGCCAGCAGCCCAGCGAACCCAGGGGTGAACACTGAAGCTTTCTTT
CASSPANPGVNTEAFF
>-|TRBV6-1|-|TRBJ1-1
TGTGCCAGCAGTGAACTCAGGGTTGGCACTGAAGCTTTCTTT
CASSELRVGTEAFF
>-|TRBV29-1|-|TRBJ1-2
TGCAGCGTGGGAGGGGCAGGACGGGCTACTAATGGCTACACCTTC
CSVGGAGRATNGYTF
>-|TRBV7-9|TRBD2|TRBJ2-7
TGTGCCAGCAGCTTAGCGGTCGAACTAGCGGGCTACGAGCAGTACTTC
CASSLAVELAGYEQYF
>-|TRBV29-1|TRBD1|TRBJ1-5
TGCAGCGTCGCCGACAGGGTTGGTCAGCCCCAGCATTTT
CSVADRVGQPQHF
>once|TRBV27|TRBD1|TRBJ2-7
TGTGCCAGCAGTGCCAAGACAGGGGTCTCCCACGAGCAGTACTTC
CASSAKTGVSHEQYF
>-|TRBV18|-|TRBJ1-5
TGTGCCAGCTCACACGAAGCTTGGGGCAATCAGCCCCAGCATTTT
CASSHEAWGNQPQHF
>-|TRBV9|-|TRBJ2-1
TGTGCCAGCAGCCCCCGACCGGCTACGTACTCCTACAATGAGCAGTTCTTC
CASSPRPATYSYNEQFF
>-|TRBV5-1|-|TRBJ2-1
TGCGCCAGCAGTAACGGGGCAAGCTCCTACAATGAGCAGTTCTTC
CASSNGASSYNEQFF
>once|TRBV28|TRBD1|TRBJ1-2
TGTGCCAGCAGTTTCCAGGGGGCGCGGCTTAACTATGGCTACACCTTC
CASSFQGARLNYGYTF
>-|TRBV7-9|TRBD1|TRBJ2-2
TGTGCCAGCAGCTTATTGACAGGGTGGACCGGGGAGCTGTTTTTT
CASSLLTGWTGELFF
>-|TRBV30|-|TRBJ1-2
TGTGCCTGGAAAGGGCCTAGGGGGGGCTACACCTTC
CAWKGPRGGYTF
>-|TRBV19|TRBD1|TRBJ1-3
TGTGCCAGTACCCAGGGACAGGCGTCTGGAAACACCATATATTTT
CASTQGQASGNTIYF
>-|TRBV5-4|-|TRBJ2-1
TGTGCCAGCAGCTCCCAGGGGGGGTCCTACAATGAGCAGTTCTTC
CASSSQGGSYNEQFF
>-|TRBV5-8|-|TRBJ2-1
TGTGCCAGCAGCCCCGGAGGGCCCGGCAATGAGCAGTTCTTC
CASSPGGPGNEQFF
>-|TRBV5-4|TRBD1|TRBJ1-1
TGTGCCAGCAGCTTTGGACAGGGATTGGGCGCTTTCTTT
CASSFGQGLGAFF
>-|TRBV6-5|TRBD1|TRBJ1-1
TGTGCCAGCAGTCCTGACAGGGCCACTGAAGCTTTCTTT
CASSPDRATEAFF
>-|TRBV7-9|TRBD2|TRBJ2-3
TGTGCCAGCAGCCCCGGACTAGCGCGCACAGATACGCAGTATTTT
CASSPGLARTDTQYF
>-|TRBV7-3|TRBD1|TRBJ1-1
TGTGCCAGCAGCTCACCCGGACAGGGAACGCCCGACACTGAAGCTTTCTTT
CASSSPGQGTPDTEAFF
>-|TRBV5-6|-|TRBJ2-3
TGTGCCAGCAGCCCGCAGGACGTCCCCACAGATACGCAGTATTTT
CASSPQDVPTDTQYF
>-|TRBV5-1|-|TRBJ1-1
TGCGCCAGCAGCTTGGCCGCGGGGCATGGCACTGAAGCTTTCTTT
CASSLAAGHGTEAFF
>-|TRBV7-8|-|TRBJ2-1
TGTGCCAGCAGCTGGGGGGACCCGACGGGTGAGCAGTTCTTC
CASSWGDPTGEQFF
>-|TRBV14|-|TRBJ1-1
TGTGCCAGCAGCAATCGAGCTGGGGAGGGATTCACTGAAGCTTTCTTT
CASSNRAGEGFTEAFF
>-|TRBV6-1|-|TRBJ2-3
TGTGCCAGCAGTGAAACCCTAGGGACGTATTTT
CASSETLGTYF
>-|TRBV27|-|TRBJ1-1
TGTGCCAGCAGTCCCTGGTTACGTAGGGGAACTGAAGCTTTCTTT
CASSPWLRRGTEAFF
>-|TRBV19|-|TRBJ2-3
TGTGCCACCGCTCGGGCAGATACGCAGTATTTT
CATARADTQYF
>-|TRBV6-6|-|TRBJ1-5
TGTGCCAGCAGCCAGGATGGGCAGCCCCAGCATTTT
CASSQDGQPQHF
>-|TRBV28|-|TRBJ1-2
TGTGCCAGCAGTTTCTTGTTAGGGAGCTATGGCTACACCTTC
CASSFLLGSYGYTF
>-|TRBV5-1|-|TRBJ2-5
TGCGCCAGCAGCTTGCTGGGTTACCAAGAGACCCAGTACTTC
CASSLLGYQETQYF
>-|TRBV3-1/TRBV3-2|-|TRBJ1-2
TGTGCCAGCAGCCAAGATGGAAGGGGCGGCTACACCTTC
CASSQDGRGGYTF
>-|TRBV27|TRBD1|TRBJ2-2
TGTGCCAGCAGTTTCTCCGGGACAGGCCGCTCCGGGGAGCTGTTTTTT
CASSFSGTGRSGELFF
>-|TRBV2|-|TRBJ2-1
TGTGCCAGCAGGTCTGGAGGGGCCTTCTACAATGAGCAGTTCTTC
CASRSGGAFYNEQFF
>-|TRBV29-1|TRBD1|TRBJ2-5
TGCAGCCCAAGACAGGGGGCAACCCAGTACTTC
CSPRQGATQYF
>few|TRBV6-4|-|TRBJ2-1
TGTGCCAGCAGTGCTGGGAGTGAGCAGTTCTTC
CASSAGSEQFF
>-|TRBV5-1|-|TRBJ1-5
TGCGCCAGCAGCTTGAGGGGACATCCCAATCAGCCCCAGCATTTT
CASSLRGHPNQPQHF
>-|TRBV12-3/TRBV12-4|-|TRBJ1-5
TGTGCCAGCAGGTCGGGCGGGCCCCAGCATTTT
CASRSGGPQHF
>once|TRBV28|-|TRBJ1-5
TGTGCCAGCAGGACACAGGGAGGCAGCAATCAGCCCCAGCATTTT
CASRTQGGSNQPQHF
>-|TRBV27|-|TRBJ2-2
TGTGCCAGCAGTTTCTCGGGGGTAACCGGGGAGCTGTTTTTT
CASSFSGVTGELFF
>once|TRBV6-5|TRBD1|TRBJ1-2
TGTGCCAGCAACTGGGACAGGGGAACCTATGGCTACACCTTC
CASNWDRGTYGYTF
>few|TRBV7-9|-|TRBJ2-7
TGTGCCAGCAGCTCAGGGATCGGCGAGCAGTACTTC
CASSSGIGEQYF
>-|TRBV5-6|-|TRBJ1-3
TGTGCCAGCAGCTTGGAGGCGTTTGGAAACACCATATATTTT
CASSLEAFGNTIYF
>-|TRBV6-1|-|TRBJ1-1
TGTGCCAGCAGTGAATCTTCTGGCAGGGTTACTTACTTT
CASSESSGRVTYF
>-|TRBV27|TRBD1|TRBJ1-2
TGTGCCAGCAGTCCCGCAGCGGACAGGGGAGGTCTGGGCTATGGCTACACCTTC
CASSPAADRGGLGYGYTF
>-|TRBV6-5|-|TRBJ2-1
TGTGCCAGCAGTTCTTGGGAGCACAATGAGCAGTTCTTC
CASSSWEHNEQFF
>once|TRBV12-3/TRBV12-4|-|TRBJ1-5
TGTGCCAGCAGCCTTTCGTCTCAGCCCCAGCATTTT
CASSLSSQPQHF
>-|TRBV6-5|TRBD1|TRBJ1-2
TGTGCCAGCAGTTTACGCGACAGGGAGGGCTACACCTTC
CASSLRDREGYTF